These 22 T cell receptor beta chains share one sample of origin, sequenced in a study of CD8+ T cells in alopecia areata. Patients with alopecia areata provided lesional scalp punch biopsies as well as peripheral blood. Extraction of RNA preceded its reverse transcription into cDNA, which served as the sequencing template. Only in-frame clones appear in the TCRdb table, and some are missing; sequencing was by immunoSEQ multiplex PCR. The profile shows about 12,000 clones, around 62% of them singletons. The specimen was skin. These receptors all stem from a human donor with alopecia areata.

The J gene is TRBJ1-1, the V gene TRBV2; D not certain. The ends were cut back, 4 bases at V and 1 base at J, with 7 bases in the middle. CDR3 length equals 13 residues. The germline V gene encodes CDR1 SNHLY and CDR2 FYNNEI. This CDR3 is CASSGMWNTEAFF. For the CDR3, the DNA is TGTGCCAGCAGTGGAATGTGGAACACTGAAGCTTTCTTT.

J is TRBJ2-1 and V is TRBV2; possibly TRBD1 for D (6 bases). V dropped 6 bases and J dropped 7 bases, with 10 bases sitting between them. The CDR3 totals 12 residues. Germline lookup yields CDR1 SNHLY and CDR2 FYNNEI. As DNA, the CDR3 is TGTGCCAGCAGCCGGACAGTAAATGAGCAGTTCTTC. Amino acids: CASSRTVNEQFF.

The V gene is TRBV5-1, the J gene TRBJ2-7; unclear D gene. This CDR3 has 13 amino acids. The germline V gene has CDR1 SGHRS and CDR2 YFSETQ. V shed 0 bases and J shed 2 bases, with 6 bases lying between them. The CDR3 spells CASSLDRTYEQYF. CDR3 DNA: TGCGCCAGCAGCTTGGACAGAACCTACGAGCAGTACTTC.

The DNA for the CDR3 is TGTGCCAGCAGCGCAGGGGGCCTGCACACCGGGGAGCTGTTTTTT. Encoded protein: CASSAGGLHTGELFF. The V gene is TRBV6-5, the J gene TRBJ2-2; 8 bases fit TRBD1. The CDR3 covers 15 residues. Trimming cost V 6 bases and J 3 bases; bases outside gene matches: 6. Germline CDR1 is MNHEY and CDR2 is SVGAGI.

The chain combines TRBV27 with TRBJ2-1; 9 positions match TRBD2. This CDR3 comprises 15 residues. Germline V gene sequence: CDR1 MNHEY, CDR2 SMNVEV (reference sequence). V dropped 8 bases and J dropped 8; count of bases not matched to a gene: 13. The CDR3 loop reads CASGRRGGPKDEQFF. The CDR3 DNA is TGTGCCAGCGGAAGGCGGGGGGGCCCTAAGGATGAGCAGTTCTTC.

The rearrangement links TRBV11-1 to TRBJ1-1; D ambiguous. The CDR3 has 13 residues. Germline CDR1 and CDR2: SGHAT and FQDESV (reference sequence). The V and J ends lost 1 base and 4 bases respectively, with 7 bases between them. The CDR3 reads CASSLEMGTEAFF. In nucleotides, the CDR3 is TGTGCCAGCAGCTTAGAAATGGGCACTGAAGCTTTCTTT.

This clone appeared once. The chain carries TRBV28 and TRBJ2-2; the D gene is possibly TRBD2 (6 bases). Germline V gene sequence: CDR1 MDHEN, CDR2 SYDVKM. V shed 6 bases and J shed 0 bases, with 17 bases lying between them. This CDR3 spans 17 amino acids. The CDR3 reads CASSPGLLRTNTGELFF. The CDR3 DNA sequence: TGTGCCAGCAGCCCCGGACTACTCCGAACGAACACCGGGGAGCTGTTTTTT.

The DNA for the CDR3 is TGCGCCAGCAGCCAAGACAACAGAAACACCGGGGAGCTGTTTTTT. Amino acids: CASSQDNRNTGELFF. This rearrangement joins TRBV4-1 to TRBJ2-2; D unclear. Between the trimmed V and J ends, which lost 0 bases and 2 bases, there was a span of 7 bases. The CDR3 is made up of 15 amino acids. From germline, CDR1 is MGHRA and CDR2 YSYEKL.

The chain links TRBV20-1 to TRBJ2-3; D is ambiguous. Germline values: CDR1 DFQATT, CDR2 SNEGSKA (reference sequence). This CDR3 has 10 amino acids. V lost 5 bases and J 3 bases, leaving 3 bases between the germline ends. The CDR3 sequence: CSAQTDTQYF. CDR3 DNA sequence: TGCAGTGCTCAAACAGATACGCAGTATTTT.

This clone was detected only a few times. The J gene is TRBJ2-1, the V gene TRBV7-9; a weak D match, TRBD2 (7 bases). The germline V gene has CDR1 SEHNR and CDR2 FQNEAQ (reference sequence). V lost 1 base to trimming and J lost 9 bases, with 19 bases between them. CDR3 size: 16 residues. The CDR3 bases are TGTGCCAGCAGCTTAGGAGGCGGGGGCCACTCTTTTGAGCAGTTCTTC. It yields the protein CASSLGGGGHSFEQFF.

The chain recombines TRBV28 with TRBJ1-2; D is unresolved. Trimming left V 4 bases short and J 11 bases short, with 17 bases between. Germline CDR1 is MDHEN and CDR2 is SYDVKM. The CDR3 runs to 13 residues. The CDR3 sequence is CASSSGVGRGYTF. CDR3 DNA: TGTGCCAGCAGTTCCGGAGTAGGTAGAGGATACACCTTC.

The rearrangement uses TRBV7-2 and TRBJ2-7; 10 bases fit TRBD2. J lost 2 bases, V lost 5 bases, and 6 bases had no gene match. Germline loops: CDR1 SGHTA, CDR2 FQGNSA. The CDR3 is 15 amino acids. The CDR3 sequence is CASSRSGRSTYEQYF. The CDR3 DNA reads as TGTGCCAGCAGCCGTAGCGGGAGGTCCACCTACGAGCAGTACTTC.

The chain employs TRBV4-2 and TRBJ1-6; 8 bases match TRBD1. The CDR3 is made up of 14 amino acids. Germline V lookup: CDR1 LGHNA, CDR2 YNFKEQ. V was clipped by 3 bases and J by 5 bases; unmatched bases: 0. The CDR3 nucleotides are TGTGCCAGCAGCCAGACAGGGGATAATTCACCCCTCCACTTT. It yields the protein CASSQTGDNSPLHF.

Note on this clone: One end of the junction is discordant with germline, which a read error may explain. V usage is TRBV10-3 and J usage is TRBJ2-7, with 8 nucleotides matching TRBD2. The CDR3 is 16 amino acids. Germline V lookup: CDR1 ENHRY, CDR2 SYGVKD. CDR3 coding DNA: TGTGCCATCAGACCCCCGGGACTAGTTCCCCCCTATGAGCAGTACTTC. It specifies CAIRPPGLVPPYEQYF.

This clone has more than one count but fewer than ten. This chain connects TRBV7-3 to TRBJ2-3; 7 bases match TRBD2. This CDR3 spans 18 amino acids. Germline V gives CDR1 SGHTA, CDR2 FQGTGA. Trimming took 0 bases from V and 1 from J; bases not matched to a gene: 10. The CDR3 nucleotides are TGTGCCAGCAGCTTAACCCACTTAGCGGGCACTGGCACAGATACGCAGTATTTT. It codes for CASSLTHLAGTGTDTQYF.

The chain links TRBV4-3 to TRBJ2-5; 10 nucleotides agree with TRBD2. The V gene's germline CDR1 is LGHNA and CDR2 YSLEER. After removal of 5 bases from V and 2 bases from J, the junction contained 5 bases not matched to a gene. There are 15 residues in the CDR3. This CDR3 is CASSSGTSVQETQYF. CDR3 DNA sequence: TGCGCCAGCAGCTCCGGGACTAGCGTTCAAGAGACCCAGTACTTC.

The chain is built from TRBV4-3 and TRBJ2-1; D is unresolved. Germline loops: CDR1 LGHNA, CDR2 YSLEER. The V end was cut by 0 bases, the J end by 13 bases, with 7 bases between. This CDR3 comprises 11 residues. The CDR3 region has the DNA TGCGCCAGCAGCCAAGAGGTTACTCAGTTCTTC. This gives the protein CASSQEVTQFF.

In DNA, the CDR3 is TGTGCCAGCAGTCGACCCGGGACAGGGACCTACGAGCAGTACTTC. This gives the protein CASSRPGTGTYEQYF. The gene calls are TRBV28 and TRBJ2-7; 9 nucleotides align to TRBD1. V lost 5 bases, J lost 2 bases, and 7 bases stayed unmatched. CDR1 is MDHEN and CDR2 is SYDVKM in the germline V gene. The CDR3 totals 15 residues.

This clone was counted between two and nine times. This chain joins TRBV7-2 and TRBJ2-7, with TRBD1 as a possible D gene (5 bases). This CDR3 is built from 16 residues. V lost 1 base to trimming and J lost 0 bases, with 13 bases between them. The germline gives CDR1 SGHTA, CDR2 FQGNSA. DNA of the CDR3: TGTGCCAGCAGCTTAGGAAGGGGCGGAAGCTCCTACGAGCAGTACTTC. Translation gives CASSLGRGGSSYEQYF. Drawing the rest from reference TRBV7-2 and TRBJ2-7, the complete variable domain is GAGVSQSPSNKVTEKGKDVELRCDPISGHTALYWYRQSLGQGLEFLIYFQGNSAPDKSGLPSDRFSAERTGGSVSTLTIQRTQQEDSAVYLCASSLGRGGSSYEQYFGPGTRLTVT.

The chain combines TRBV7-2 with TRBJ2-1; no definite D call. Germline CDR1 SGHTA, CDR2 FQGNSA. Trimming shortened V by 3 bases and J by 10 bases, and 16 bases separated the two germline ends. The CDR3 is 14 residues long. The CDR3, as DNA: TGTGCCAGCAGCTTTTTGACCCGACGCGAGGAGCAGTTCTTC. It is translated as CASSFLTRREEQFF.

This rearrangement joins TRBV29-1 to TRBJ1-2; D is unclear. Trimming stripped 7 bases from V and 9 bases from J, with 15 bases between. CDR3 length: 11 residues. Germline V gives CDR1 SQVTM, CDR2 ANQGSEA. CDR3 residues: CSADNSVSYTF. The CDR3 region has the DNA TGCAGCGCTGACAACTCGGTTAGCTACACCTTC.

This clone has just a few counts. The chain uses TRBV28 and TRBJ2-1; 7 nucleotides agree with TRBD2. The CDR3 covers 16 residues. The V gene end was trimmed by 2 bases and the J gene end by 4 bases; junction bases not matched to a gene: 8. Looked up from germline, CDR1 is MDHEN and CDR2 is SYDVKM. CDR3 coding DNA: TGTGCCAGCAGTTTAAGGGCTAGCGGAGTTTACAATGAGCAGTTCTTC. This encodes CASSLRASGVYNEQFF.